Only a few counts were recorded for the clone carrying this TCR beta chain. V was clipped by 4 bases and J by 0 bases; unmatched bases: 4. Germline V gene sequence: CDR1 SGHNT, CDR2 YYREEE (reference sequence). This CDR3 has 16 amino acids. This entry comes from a study of blood T cell repertoires in COVID-19. The overall study: The analysed material was cDNA or gDNA that came from T cells, B-cell-depleted T cells, or PBMCs.

The assay was immunoSEQ multiplex PCR, and TCRdb's table has in-frame clones only and misses some. The sample shows some 300,000 clones, approximately 86% of them seen only once. Source material: peripheral blood. The source of this sequence is a woman aged 70 to 79 with COVID-19, enrolled during active disease. The J gene is TRBJ2-7, the V gene TRBV5-4; 13 bases line up with TRBD2. This chain's CDR3 is CASSQGLAGSSYEQYF. The CDR3 nucleotides are TGTGCCAGCAGCCAGGGACTAGCGGGGAGCTCCTACGAGCAGTACTTC.